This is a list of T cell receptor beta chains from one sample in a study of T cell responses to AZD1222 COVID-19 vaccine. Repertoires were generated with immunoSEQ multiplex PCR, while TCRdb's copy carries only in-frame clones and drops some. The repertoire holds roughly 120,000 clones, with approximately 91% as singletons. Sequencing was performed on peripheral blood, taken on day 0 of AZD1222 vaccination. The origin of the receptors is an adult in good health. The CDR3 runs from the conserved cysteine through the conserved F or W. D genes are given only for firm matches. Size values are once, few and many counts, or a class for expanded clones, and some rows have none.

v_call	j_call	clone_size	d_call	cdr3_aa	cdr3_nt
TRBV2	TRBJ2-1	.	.	CASSEFRYNEQFF	TGTGCCAGCAGTGAATTCAGATACAATGAGCAGTTCTTC
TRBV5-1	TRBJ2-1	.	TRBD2	CASSPPGLNINEQFF	TGCGCCAGCAGCCCCCCGGGACTAAATATCAATGAGCAGTTCTTC
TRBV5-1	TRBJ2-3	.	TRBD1	CASSPGDRASTDTQYF	TGCGCCAGCAGCCCGGGCGACAGGGCAAGCACAGATACGCAGTATTTT
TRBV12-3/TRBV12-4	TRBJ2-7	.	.	CASRTGESYEQYF	TGTGCCAGCAGGACAGGAGAATCCTACGAGCAGTACTTC
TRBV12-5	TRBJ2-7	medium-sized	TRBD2	CASGPLKLAGGPEAGEQYF	TGTGCTAGTGGTCCTTTAAAACTAGCGGGAGGCCCCGAAGCGGGGGAGCAGTACTTC
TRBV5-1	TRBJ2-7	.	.	CASSLAPPSYEQYF	TGCGCCAGCAGCTTGGCCCCTCCTTCATACGAGCAGTACTTC
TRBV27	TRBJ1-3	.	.	CASSFSGSGNTIYF	TGTGCCAGCAGTTTCTCAGGGTCTGGAAACACCATATATTTT
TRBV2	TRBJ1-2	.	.	CASSSSREGSYTF	TGTGCCAGCTCCTCTAGCAGGGAGGGAAGCTACACCTTC
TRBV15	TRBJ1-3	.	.	CATSRSRGSGNTIYF	TGTGCCACCAGCAGGTCTAGGGGTTCCGGAAACACCATATATTTT
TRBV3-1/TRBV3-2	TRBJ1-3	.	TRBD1	CASSPGPTGVRAIYF	TGTGCCAGCAGCCCAGGGCCGACAGGGGTAAGGGCCATATATTTT
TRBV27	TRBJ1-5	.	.	CASSPLGGSNQPQHF	TGTGCCAGCAGTCCCCTCGGGGGTAGCAATCAGCCCCAGCATTTT
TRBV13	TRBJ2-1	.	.	CASSSTHNEQFF	TGTGCCAGCAGCTCCACACACAATGAGCAGTTCTTC
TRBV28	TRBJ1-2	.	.	CASSSQGGYGYTF	TGTGCCAGCAGTTCGCAGGGAGGCTATGGCTACACCTTC
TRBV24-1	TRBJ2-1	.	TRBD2	CATSALAGEQFF	TGTGCCACCAGTGCACTAGCGGGTGAGCAGTTCTTC
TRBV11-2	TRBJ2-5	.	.	CASSRAGVGETQYF	TGTGCCAGCAGCCGAGCCGGGGTTGGGGAGACCCAGTACTTC
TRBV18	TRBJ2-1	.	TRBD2	CASSDRGLAGEGQFF	TGTGCCAGCTCAGACAGGGGACTAGCGGGTGAAGGGCAGTTCTTC